This T cell receptor (beta chain) is from a study of blood T cell repertoires in COVID-19. The overall study: COVID-19 samples from acute and convalescent phases originated in the United States, Italy and Spain. PBMCs, B-cell-depleted T cells, or T cells were the source of the cDNA or gDNA that made up the material.

Germline V gene data show CDR1 as MNHEY and CDR2 as SMNVEV (reference sequence). This CDR3 comprises 14 residues. V shed 4 bases and J shed 2 bases, with 12 bases lying between them. Methods used by the authors: Reference gene primer amplification yielded estimated nucleated cell counts. Data came from immunoSEQ multiplex PCR; TCRdb stores just in-frame clones and leaves some out. That table gives V, J and clone size, and the DNA gave D and trimming. Here the sample spans about 60,000 clones, 76% being singletons. The source of this sequence is a woman at least 80 years old with acute or convalescent COVID-19. The specimen was peripheral blood. The gene calls are TRBV27 and TRBJ2-7, with D possibly TRBD2 on 5 matching bases. CDR3 coding DNA: TGTGCCAGCAGTTCACTCAGCGGCACCTACGAGCAGTACTTC. It is translated as CASSSLSGTYEQYF.